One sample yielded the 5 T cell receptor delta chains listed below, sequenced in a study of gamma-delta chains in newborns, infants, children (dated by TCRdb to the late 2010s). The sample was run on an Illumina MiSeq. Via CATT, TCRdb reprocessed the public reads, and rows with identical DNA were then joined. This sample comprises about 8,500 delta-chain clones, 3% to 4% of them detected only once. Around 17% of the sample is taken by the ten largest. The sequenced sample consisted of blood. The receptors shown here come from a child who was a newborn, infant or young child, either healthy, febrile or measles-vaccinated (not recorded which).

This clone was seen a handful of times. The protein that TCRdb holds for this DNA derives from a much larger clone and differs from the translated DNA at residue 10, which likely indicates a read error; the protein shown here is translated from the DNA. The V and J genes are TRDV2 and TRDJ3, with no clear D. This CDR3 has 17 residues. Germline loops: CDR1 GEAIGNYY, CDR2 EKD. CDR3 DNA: TGTGCCTGTGACACCGTACTTAGCTCCAGGGACACCCGACAGATGTTTTTC. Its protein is CACDTVLSSRDTRQMFF.

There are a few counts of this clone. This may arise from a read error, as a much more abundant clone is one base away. CDR3 protein: CACDPLGEAASWDIRQMFF. CDR3 DNA: TGTGCCTGTGACCCTCTGGGGGAAGCTGCCTCCTGGGACATCCGACAGATGTTTTTC. The rearrangement links TRDV2 to TRDJ3; 8 nucleotides agree with TRDD3. The CDR3 runs to 19 residues. Germline assignment: CDR1 GEAIGNYY and CDR2 EKD.

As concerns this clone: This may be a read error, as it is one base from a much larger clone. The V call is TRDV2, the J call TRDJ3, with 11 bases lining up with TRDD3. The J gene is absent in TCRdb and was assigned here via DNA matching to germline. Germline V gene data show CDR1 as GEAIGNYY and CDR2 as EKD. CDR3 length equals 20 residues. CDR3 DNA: TGTGCCTGTGGCACCGGCTGGGGGATACCGAGCTCCTGGGACACCCGACAGATGTTTTTC. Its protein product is CACGTGWGIPSSWDTRQMFF.

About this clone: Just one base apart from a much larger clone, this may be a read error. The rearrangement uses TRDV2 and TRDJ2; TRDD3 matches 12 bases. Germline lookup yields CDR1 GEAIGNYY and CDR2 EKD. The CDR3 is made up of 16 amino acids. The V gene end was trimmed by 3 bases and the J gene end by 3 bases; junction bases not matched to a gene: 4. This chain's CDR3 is CACDALGDTVTAQLFF. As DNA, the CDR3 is TGTGCCTGTGACGCCCTGGGGGATACGGTGACAGCACAACTCTTCTTT.

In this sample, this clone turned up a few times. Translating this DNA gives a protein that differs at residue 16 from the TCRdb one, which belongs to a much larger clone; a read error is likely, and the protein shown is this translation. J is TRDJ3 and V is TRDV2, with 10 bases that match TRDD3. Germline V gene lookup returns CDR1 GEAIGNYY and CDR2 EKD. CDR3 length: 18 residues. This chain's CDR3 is CACDTGGYRSWDTRQVFF. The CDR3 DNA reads TGTGCCTGTGACACTGGGGGATACCGCTCCTGGGACACCCGACAGGTGTTTTTC.